This T cell receptor (beta chain) was profiled in a study of CD8 T cells in Susac syndrome. RNA, at about 0.45 to 1 ug, was reverse transcribed with random hexamers. TCRdb called the immunoSEQ multiplex PCR reads again in MiXCR, with one record for every CDR3 protein. The sample lists 150,000 to 200,000 distinct CDR3 sequences, 85% to 95% occurring once. This CDR3 is 16 amino acids long. The V gene's germline CDR1 is SEHNR and CDR2 FQNEAQ (reference sequence). V was pared by 5 bases and J by 2 bases, with 18 bases between. V gene TRBV7-9 combines with J gene TRBJ2-5; the D gene is possibly TRBD1 (6 bases). The receptor's source is a human donor with Susac syndrome. The sequenced material came from CD4+ T cells from PBMCs. This chain's CDR3 is CASSTHRVREQETQYF. In DNA form, the CDR3 reads TGTGCCAGCAGCACCCACAGGGTCCGAGAACAAGAGACCCAGTACTTC.